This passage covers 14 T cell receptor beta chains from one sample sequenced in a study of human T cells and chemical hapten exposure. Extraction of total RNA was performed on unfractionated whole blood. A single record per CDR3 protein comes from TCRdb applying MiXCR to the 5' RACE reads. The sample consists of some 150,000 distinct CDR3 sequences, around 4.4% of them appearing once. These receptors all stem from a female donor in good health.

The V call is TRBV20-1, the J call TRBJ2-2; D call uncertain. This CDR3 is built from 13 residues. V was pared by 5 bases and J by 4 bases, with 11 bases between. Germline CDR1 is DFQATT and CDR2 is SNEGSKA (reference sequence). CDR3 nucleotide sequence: TGCAGTGCTTTGACATCCCGCACCGGGGAGCTGTTTTTT. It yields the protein CSALTSRTGELFF.

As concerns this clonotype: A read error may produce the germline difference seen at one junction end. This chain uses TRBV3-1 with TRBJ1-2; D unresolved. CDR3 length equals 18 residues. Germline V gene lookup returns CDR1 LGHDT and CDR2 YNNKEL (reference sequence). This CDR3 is CAGSQDGWRRSVNYGDTF. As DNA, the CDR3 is TGTGCCGGCAGCCAAGATGGTTGGCGCAGGTCCGTTAACTATGGCGACACCTTC.

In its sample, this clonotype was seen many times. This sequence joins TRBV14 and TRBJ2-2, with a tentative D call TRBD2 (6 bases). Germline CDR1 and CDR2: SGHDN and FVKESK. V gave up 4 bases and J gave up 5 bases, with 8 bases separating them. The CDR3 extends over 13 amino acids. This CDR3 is CASSRRGTGELFF. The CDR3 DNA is TGTGCCAGCAGCCGACGGGGGACCGGGGAGCTGTTTTTT.

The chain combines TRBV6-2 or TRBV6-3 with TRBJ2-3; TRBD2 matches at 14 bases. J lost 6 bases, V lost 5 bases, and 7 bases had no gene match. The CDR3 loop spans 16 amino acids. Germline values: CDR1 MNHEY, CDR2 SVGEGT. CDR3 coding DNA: TGTGCCAGCAGTACGGGACTAGCGGGGGCTCGGGATACGCAGTATTTT. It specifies CASSTGLAGARDTQYF.

CDR3 nucleotide sequence: TGTGCCATCAGTAGGAGTAATGAAAAACTGTTTTTT. Protein: CAISRSNEKLFF. This chain joins TRBV10-3 and TRBJ1-4; no firm D call. The CDR3 has 12 residues. Germline V gives CDR1 ENHRY, CDR2 SYGVKD. The ends were cut back, 5 bases at V and 4 bases at J, with 5 bases in the middle.

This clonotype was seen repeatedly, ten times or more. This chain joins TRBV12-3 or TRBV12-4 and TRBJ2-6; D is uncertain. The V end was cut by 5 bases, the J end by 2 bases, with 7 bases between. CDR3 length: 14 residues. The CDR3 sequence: CASSKGAGANVLTF. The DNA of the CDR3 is TGTGCCAGCAGTAAAGGAGCTGGGGCCAACGTCCTGACTTTC.

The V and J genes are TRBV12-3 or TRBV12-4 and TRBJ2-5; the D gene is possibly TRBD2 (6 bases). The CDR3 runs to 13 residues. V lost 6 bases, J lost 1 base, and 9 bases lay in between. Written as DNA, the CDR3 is TGTGCCAGCAGCGGCGGGATCCAAGAGACCCAGTACTTC. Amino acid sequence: CASSGGIQETQYF.

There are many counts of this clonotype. The CDR3 loop reads CSARSSGRTNQPQHF. The DNA for the CDR3 is TGCAGTGCTAGAAGTAGTGGGCGGACTAATCAGCCCCAGCATTTT. V and J are TRBV20-1 and TRBJ1-5; D remains unclear. Per germline, CDR1 DFQATT and CDR2 SNEGSKA (reference sequence). The CDR3 spans 15 residues. Between the trimmed V and J ends, which lost 2 bases and 4 bases, there was a span of 15 bases.

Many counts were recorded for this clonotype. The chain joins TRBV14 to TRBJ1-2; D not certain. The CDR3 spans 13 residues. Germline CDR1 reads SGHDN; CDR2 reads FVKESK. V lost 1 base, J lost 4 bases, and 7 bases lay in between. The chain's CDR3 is CASSQGMAYGYTF. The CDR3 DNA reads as TGTGCCAGCAGCCAAGGGATGGCCTATGGCTACACCTTC.

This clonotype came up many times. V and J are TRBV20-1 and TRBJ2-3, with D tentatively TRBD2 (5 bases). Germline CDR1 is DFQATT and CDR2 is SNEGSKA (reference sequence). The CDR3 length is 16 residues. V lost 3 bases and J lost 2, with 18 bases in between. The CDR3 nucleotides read TGCAGTGCTAGCGCTAGCTACCGAACGATCACAGATACGCAGTATTTT. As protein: CSASASYRTITDTQYF.

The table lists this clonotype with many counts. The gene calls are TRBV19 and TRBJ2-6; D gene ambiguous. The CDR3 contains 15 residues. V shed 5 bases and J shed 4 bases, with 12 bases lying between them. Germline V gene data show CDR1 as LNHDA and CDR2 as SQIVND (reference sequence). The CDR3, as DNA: TGTGCCAGTAGTCTCTTGACCATCGGGGCCAACGTCCTGACTTTC. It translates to CASSLLTIGANVLTF.

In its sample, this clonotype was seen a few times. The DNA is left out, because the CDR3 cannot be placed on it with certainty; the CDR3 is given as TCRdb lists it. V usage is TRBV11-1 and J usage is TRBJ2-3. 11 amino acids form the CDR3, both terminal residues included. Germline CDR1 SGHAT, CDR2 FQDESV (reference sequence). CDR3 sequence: CASSSSDTQYF.

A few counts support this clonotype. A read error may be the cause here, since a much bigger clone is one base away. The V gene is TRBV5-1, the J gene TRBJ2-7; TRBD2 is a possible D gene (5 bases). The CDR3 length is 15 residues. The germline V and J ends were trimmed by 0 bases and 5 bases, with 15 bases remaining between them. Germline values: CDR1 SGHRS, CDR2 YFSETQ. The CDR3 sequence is CASSLVASPSDEQYF. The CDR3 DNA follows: TGCGCCAGCAGCTTGGTGGCTAGCCCTTCCGACGAGCAGTACTTC.

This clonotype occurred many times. CDR3 DNA: TGCAGTGCTCTCGCGGGGGGTCGCAATCAGCCCCAGCATTTT. Its translation: CSALAGGRNQPQHF. This chain uses TRBV20-1 with TRBJ1-5; tentatively, D is TRBD1 (5 bases). Germline-derived CDR1 and CDR2 are DFQATT and SNEGSKA (reference sequence). Trimming took off 5 bases at V and 2 bases at J, with 13 bases between the two ends. The CDR3 totals 14 residues.